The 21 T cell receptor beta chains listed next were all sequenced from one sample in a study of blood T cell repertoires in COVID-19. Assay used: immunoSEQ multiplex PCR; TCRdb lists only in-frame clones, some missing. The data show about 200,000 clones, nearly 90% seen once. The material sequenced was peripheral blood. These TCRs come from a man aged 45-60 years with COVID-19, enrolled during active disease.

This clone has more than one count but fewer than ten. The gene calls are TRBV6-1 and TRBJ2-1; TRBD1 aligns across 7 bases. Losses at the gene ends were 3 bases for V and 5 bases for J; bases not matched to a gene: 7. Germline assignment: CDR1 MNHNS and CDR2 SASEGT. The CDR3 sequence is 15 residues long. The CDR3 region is CASSDGTDLHNEQFF. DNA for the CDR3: TGTGCCAGCAGTGACGGGACAGACCTCCACAATGAGCAGTTCTTC.

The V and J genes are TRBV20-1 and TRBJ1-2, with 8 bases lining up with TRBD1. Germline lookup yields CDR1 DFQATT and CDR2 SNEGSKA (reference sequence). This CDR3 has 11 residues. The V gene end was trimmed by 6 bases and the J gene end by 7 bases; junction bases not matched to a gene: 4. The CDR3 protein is CSATDRAGYTF. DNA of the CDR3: TGCAGTGCCACGGACAGGGCTGGCTACACCTTC.

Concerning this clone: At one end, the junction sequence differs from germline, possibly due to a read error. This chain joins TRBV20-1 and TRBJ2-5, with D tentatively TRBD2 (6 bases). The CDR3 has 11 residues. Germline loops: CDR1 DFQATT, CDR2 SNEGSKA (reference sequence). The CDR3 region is CSGRAGETQYF. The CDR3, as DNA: TGCAGTGGTAGAGCGGGAGAGACCCAGTACTTC.

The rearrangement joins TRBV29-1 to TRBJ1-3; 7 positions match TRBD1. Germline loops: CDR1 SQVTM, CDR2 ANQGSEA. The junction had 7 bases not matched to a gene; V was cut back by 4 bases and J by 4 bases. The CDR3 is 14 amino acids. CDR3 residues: CSVGVPDRGNTIYF. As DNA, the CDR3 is TGCAGCGTTGGGGTGCCGGACAGGGGAAACACCATATATTTT.

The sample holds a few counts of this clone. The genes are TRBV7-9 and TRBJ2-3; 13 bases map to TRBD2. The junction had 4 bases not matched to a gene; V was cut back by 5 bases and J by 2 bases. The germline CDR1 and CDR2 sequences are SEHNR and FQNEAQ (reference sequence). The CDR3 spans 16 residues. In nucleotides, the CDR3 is TGTGCCAGCAGCAGACTAGCGGGAGGAATCACAGATACGCAGTATTTT. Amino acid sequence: CASSRLAGGITDTQYF.

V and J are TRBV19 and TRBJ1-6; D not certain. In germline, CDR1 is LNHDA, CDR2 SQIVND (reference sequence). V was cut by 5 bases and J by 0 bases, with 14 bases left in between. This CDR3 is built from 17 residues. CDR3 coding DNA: TGTGCCAGTAGTGAGGCCACCAGCAGCTCCTATAATTCACCCCTCCACTTT. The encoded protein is CASSEATSSSYNSPLHF.

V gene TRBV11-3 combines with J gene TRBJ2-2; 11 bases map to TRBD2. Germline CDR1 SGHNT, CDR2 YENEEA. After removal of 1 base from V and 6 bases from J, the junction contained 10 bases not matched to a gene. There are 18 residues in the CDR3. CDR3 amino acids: CASSLARPSGGFAGELFF. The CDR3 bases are TGTGCCAGCAGCTTAGCCCGGCCTAGCGGGGGGTTCGCCGGGGAGCTGTTTTTT.

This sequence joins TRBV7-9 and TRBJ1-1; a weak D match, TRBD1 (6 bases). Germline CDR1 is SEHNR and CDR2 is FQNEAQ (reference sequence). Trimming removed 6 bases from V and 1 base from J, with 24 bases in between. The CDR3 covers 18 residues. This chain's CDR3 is CASSYTSPWGGGNTEAFF. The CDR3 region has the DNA TGTGCCAGCAGTTACACAAGTCCCTGGGGAGGGGGGAACACTGAAGCTTTCTTT.

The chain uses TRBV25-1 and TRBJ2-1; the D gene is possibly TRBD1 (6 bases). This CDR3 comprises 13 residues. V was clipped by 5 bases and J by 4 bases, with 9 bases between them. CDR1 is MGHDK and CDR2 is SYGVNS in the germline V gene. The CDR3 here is CASSWGQYNEQFF. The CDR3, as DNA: TGTGCCAGCAGTTGGGGGCAATACAATGAGCAGTTCTTC.

In nucleotides, the CDR3 is TGTGCCAGTGAGGGACTTAACTCTGGAAACACCATATATTTT. Its translation: CASEGLNSGNTIYF. This sequence joins TRBV19 and TRBJ1-3; D is possibly TRBD1 (5 bases). CDR1 and CDR2 from the germline V gene are LNHDA and SQIVND (reference sequence). V was shortened by 8 bases and J by 0 bases, with 11 bases between the two germline ends. The CDR3 spans 14 residues.

DNA of the CDR3: TGTGCCAGCAGTGAAGCGCTACAGGGATATCAGCCCCAGCATTTT. Its protein is CASSEALQGYQPQHF. J is TRBJ1-5 and V is TRBV2, with D perhaps TRBD1 (6 bases). CDR1 SNHLY and CDR2 FYNNEI come from the germline V gene. The CDR3 totals 15 residues. The V and J ends lost 0 bases and 5 bases respectively, with 11 bases between them.

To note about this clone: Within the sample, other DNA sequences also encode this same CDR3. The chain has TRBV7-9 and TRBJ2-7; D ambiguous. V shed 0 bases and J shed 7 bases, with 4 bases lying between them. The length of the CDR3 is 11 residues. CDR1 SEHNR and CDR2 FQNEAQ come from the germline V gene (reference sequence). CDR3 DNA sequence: TGTGCCAGCAGCTTAGCGGCTGAGCAGTACTTC. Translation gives CASSLAAEQYF.

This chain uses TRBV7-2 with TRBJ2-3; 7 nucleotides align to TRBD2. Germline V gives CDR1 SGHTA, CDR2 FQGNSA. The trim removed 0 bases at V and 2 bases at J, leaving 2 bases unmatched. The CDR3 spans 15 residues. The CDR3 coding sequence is TGTGCCAGCAGCTTAGCAGCGGGGTACACAGATACGCAGTATTTT. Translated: CASSLAAGYTDTQYF.

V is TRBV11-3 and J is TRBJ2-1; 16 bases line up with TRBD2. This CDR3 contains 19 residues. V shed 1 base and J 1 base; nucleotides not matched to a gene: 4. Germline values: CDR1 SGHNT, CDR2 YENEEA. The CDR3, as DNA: TGTGCCAGCAGCTTAGGGGGACTAGCGGGAGGGAGTTCCTACAATGAGCAGTTCTTC. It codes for CASSLGGLAGGSSYNEQFF.

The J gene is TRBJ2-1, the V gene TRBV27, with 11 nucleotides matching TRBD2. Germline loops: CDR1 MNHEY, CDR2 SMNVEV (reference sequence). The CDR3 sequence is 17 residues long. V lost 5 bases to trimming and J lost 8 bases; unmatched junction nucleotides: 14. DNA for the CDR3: TGTGCCAGCAGTCTACTCCAGGGACTAGCGGTTGGCGATGAGCAGTTCTTC. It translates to CASSLLQGLAVGDEQFF.

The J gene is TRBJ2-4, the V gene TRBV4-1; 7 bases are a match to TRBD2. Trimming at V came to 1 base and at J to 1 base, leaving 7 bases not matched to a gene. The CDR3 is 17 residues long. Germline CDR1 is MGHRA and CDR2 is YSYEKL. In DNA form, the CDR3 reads TGCGCCAGCAGCCAAGGGGGGGGGAATCGGGCCAAAAACATTCAGTACTTC. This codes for CASSQGGGNRAKNIQYF.

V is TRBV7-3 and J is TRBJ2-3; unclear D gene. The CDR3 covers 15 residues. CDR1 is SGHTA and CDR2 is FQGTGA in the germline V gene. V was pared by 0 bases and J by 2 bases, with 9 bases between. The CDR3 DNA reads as TGTGCCAGCAGCTTAACGGAAGTAGCCACAGATACGCAGTATTTT. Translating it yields CASSLTEVATDTQYF.

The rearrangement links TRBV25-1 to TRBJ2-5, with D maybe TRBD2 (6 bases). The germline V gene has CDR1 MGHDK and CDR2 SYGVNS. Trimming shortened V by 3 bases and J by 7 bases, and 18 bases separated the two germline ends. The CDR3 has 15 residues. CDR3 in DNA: TGTGCCAGCAGTGATAGTCGAGCGGGCTGGGGGACCCAGTACTTC. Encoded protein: CASSDSRAGWGTQYF.

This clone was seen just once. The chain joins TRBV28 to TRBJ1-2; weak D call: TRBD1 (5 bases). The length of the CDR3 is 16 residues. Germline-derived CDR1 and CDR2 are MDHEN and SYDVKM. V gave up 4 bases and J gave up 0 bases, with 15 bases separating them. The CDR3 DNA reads TGTGCCAGCAGTTCTGGCGGGGACGGAACTAACTATGGCTACACCTTC. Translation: CASSSGGDGTNYGYTF.

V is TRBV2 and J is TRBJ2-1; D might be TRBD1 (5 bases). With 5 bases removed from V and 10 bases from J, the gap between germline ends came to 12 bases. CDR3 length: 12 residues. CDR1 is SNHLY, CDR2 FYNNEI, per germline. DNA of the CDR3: TGTGCCAGCAGTCCACAGGCACTAGAGCAGTTCTTC. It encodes CASSPQALEQFF.

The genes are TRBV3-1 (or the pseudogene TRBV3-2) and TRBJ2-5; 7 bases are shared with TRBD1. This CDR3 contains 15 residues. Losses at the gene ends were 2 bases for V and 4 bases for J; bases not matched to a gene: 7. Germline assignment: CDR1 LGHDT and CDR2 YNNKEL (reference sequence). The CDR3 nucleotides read TGTGCCAGCAGCCAACCCCGGACAGGTGGAGAGACCCAGTACTTC. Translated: CASSQPRTGGETQYF.